Below, one T cell receptor (beta chain) is given with its context. Its cognate antigen is unknown. This specimen comes from a study of T cells after yellow fever vaccination. Study as a whole: Preparation used SMART-Seq v4 Ultra Low Input for the low-cell-number fractions. Broader study findings: The secondary response was weaker, and its peak arrived faster, on day 5 versus 15. A limited proportion of clonotypes was detected within both the CD4 and CD8 compartments.

As TCR cDNA was made by 5'RACE template switching, a universal primer site and UMIs were added. Each CDR3 protein is one row after TCRdb ran MiXCR on the 5' RACE reads. The sample has some 300,000 distinct CDR3 sequences; less than 4.5% are singletons. Germline V gives CDR1 SGHTA, CDR2 FQGNSA. This CDR3 is 11 amino acids long. Trimming removed 8 bases from V and 4 bases from J, with 8 bases in between. The sequence was collected from a young man who received the YFV17D yellow fever vaccine. Sequencing used PBMCs, obtained on the day of the yellow fever booster vaccination. The rearrangement joins TRBV7-2 to TRBJ2-5, with D possibly TRBD2 on 5 matching bases. The CDR3 is CASSGVETQYF. The CDR3 region has the DNA TGTGCCAGCTCCGGGGTAGAGACCCAGTACTTC.